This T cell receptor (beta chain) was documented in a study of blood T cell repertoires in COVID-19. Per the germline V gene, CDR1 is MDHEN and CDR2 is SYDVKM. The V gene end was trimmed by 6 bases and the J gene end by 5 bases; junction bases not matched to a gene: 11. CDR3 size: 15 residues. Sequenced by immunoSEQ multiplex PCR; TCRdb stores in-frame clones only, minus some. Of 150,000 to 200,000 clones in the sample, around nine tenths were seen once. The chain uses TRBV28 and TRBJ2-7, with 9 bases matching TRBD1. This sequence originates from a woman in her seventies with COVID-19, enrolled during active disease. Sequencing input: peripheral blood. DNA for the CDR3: TGTGCCAGCAGACCGGTCGGGGACAGGGCTAACGAGCAGTACTTC. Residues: CASRPVGDRANEQYF.